This T cell receptor beta chain originates from a study of T cells in Graves' hyperthyroidism and ophthalmopathy. Study-wide points: Most expanded thyroid clonotypes above 0.001 recurred in blood. Ophthalmopathy was predicted by the model a median of 6.5 months ahead of onset.

This clonotype was observed at least ten times. What it binds is unknown. Germline and junction disagree at one end, which may indicate a read error. TCR beta CDR3 region amplification was performed from RNA transcripts. An initial round of RT-PCR targeting the TCR CDR3 relied on the HTBI primer set. Each CDR3 protein gets one entry after TCRdb re-called the multiplex PCR reads with MiXCR. The repertoire holds a few hundred thousand distinct CDR3 sequences, approximately 15% seen once, with around 20% in the top ten. The length of the CDR3 is 13 residues. From germline, CDR1 is SNHLY and CDR2 FYNNEI. This rearrangement joins TRBV2 to TRBJ1-4; D unresolved. The source of this sequence is a woman under 40 with Graves' ophthalmopathy. The specimen was blood. The CDR3 is CASRVRTSEKLFF. CDR3 DNA sequence: TGTGCCAGCAGGGTCAGGACTAGTGAAAAACTGTTTTTT.